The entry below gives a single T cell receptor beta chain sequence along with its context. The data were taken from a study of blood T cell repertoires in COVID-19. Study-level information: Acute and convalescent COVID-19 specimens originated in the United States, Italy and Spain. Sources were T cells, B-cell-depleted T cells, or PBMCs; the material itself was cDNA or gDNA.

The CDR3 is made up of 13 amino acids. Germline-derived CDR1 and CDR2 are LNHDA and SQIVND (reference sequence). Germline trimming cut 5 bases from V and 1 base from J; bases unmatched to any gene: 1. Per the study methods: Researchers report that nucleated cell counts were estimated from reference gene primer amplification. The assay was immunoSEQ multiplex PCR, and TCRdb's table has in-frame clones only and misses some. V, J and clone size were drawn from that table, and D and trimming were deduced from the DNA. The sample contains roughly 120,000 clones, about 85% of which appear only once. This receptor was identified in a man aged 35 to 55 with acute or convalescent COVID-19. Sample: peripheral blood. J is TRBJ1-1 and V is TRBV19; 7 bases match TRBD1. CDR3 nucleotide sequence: TGTGCCAGTAGTCGGACAGGGAACACTGAAGCTTTCTTT. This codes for CASSRTGNTEAFF.